This T cell receptor (beta chain) was obtained from a study of CD8+CD57+ T cells in acquired aplastic anemia. Study information: Mean DNA quantity obtained from sorted CD4+ and CD8+ cells was 2.5 to 4 ug.

Genomic DNA provided the template from which TCR beta VDJ and CDR3 profiles were obtained. TCRdb reprocessed the reads with MiXCR, giving one entry per CDR3 protein. Of around 200,000 distinct CDR3 sequences in the sample, around 60% are singletons; the top ten hold less than 30%. CDR1 and CDR2 (germline): SQVTM, ANQGSEA. Trimming took off 4 bases at V and 4 bases at J, with 16 bases between the two ends. CDR3 length equals 14 residues. The sequenced material came from sorted CD4+, CD8+, or CD8+CD57+ T cells (not recorded which) from PBMCs. The receptor was isolated from a human donor in good health. The V gene is TRBV29-1, the J gene TRBJ1-2; D gene unclear. As DNA, the CDR3 is TGCAGCGTTGTGGGAGGGTTGGGAAGCTATGGCTACACCTTC. Residues: CSVVGGLGSYGYTF.